Shown below are 15 T cell receptor beta chains from a single sample sequenced in a study of T cells in Graves' hyperthyroidism and ophthalmopathy. RNA transcripts gave rise to amplified TCR beta CDR3 regions. During a first-round RT-PCR of the TCR CDR3, the HTBI primer set was used. In TCRdb, the multiplex PCR reads were re-called with MiXCR into one record per CDR3 protein. The sample carries hundreds of thousands of distinct CDR3 sequences, about 14% recorded once. Specimen: blood. The receptors here all came from a woman aged 50 to 60 with Graves' ophthalmopathy.

This clonotype was seen more than once but under ten times. The gene calls are TRBV18 and TRBJ1-2; the match to TRBD1 covers 9 bases. The length of the CDR3 is 16 residues. Per the germline V gene, CDR1 is KGHSH and CDR2 is LQKENI. V lost 1 base, J lost 8 bases, and 11 bases stayed unmatched. The CDR3 DNA reads as TGTGCCAGCTCACCACTTTCCCGGGACAGGGATCGAGGCTACACCTTC. It translates to CASSPLSRDRDRGYTF.

In its sample, this clonotype was seen a few times. The V call is TRBV20-1, the J call TRBJ2-7; D gene uncertain. V lost 0 bases to trimming and J lost 1 base, with 10 bases between them. Germline loops: CDR1 DFQATT, CDR2 SNEGSKA (reference sequence). The CDR3 consists of 14 residues. The chain's CDR3 is CSARDVRRSYEQYF. CDR3 DNA: TGCAGTGCTAGAGATGTTCGTAGATCCTACGAGCAGTACTTC.

The chain couples TRBV18 to TRBJ2-4; 9 nucleotides line up with TRBD2. After removal of 5 bases from V and 0 bases from J, the junction contained 5 bases not matched to a gene. Per germline, CDR1 KGHSH and CDR2 LQKENI. The CDR3 length is 16 residues. The CDR3 sequence is CASSTAGGGAKNIQYF. For the CDR3, the DNA is TGTGCCAGCTCAACAGCGGGAGGCGGAGCCAAAAACATTCAGTACTTC.

This clonotype showed up just a few times. J is TRBJ1-4 and V is TRBV12-3 or TRBV12-4, with D unclear. Trimming shortened V by 7 bases and J by 7 bases, and 10 bases separated the two germline ends. The CDR3 sequence is 12 residues long. CDR3 in amino acids: CASTSGSEKLFF. The CDR3 region has the DNA TGTGCCAGCACCAGTGGGTCTGAAAAACTGTTTTTT.

This clonotype was seen at least ten times. This chain connects TRBV6-2 or TRBV6-3 to TRBJ1-1; no reliable D call. CDR1 and CDR2 (germline): MNHEY, SVGEGT. CDR3 length: 15 residues. V lost 2 bases to trimming and J lost 10 bases, with 20 bases between them. The CDR3 DNA follows: TGTGCCAGCAGTTACGCCTTCTCGGGGAAAGGTGGAGCTTTCTTT. It translates to CASSYAFSGKGGAFF.

Many counts were recorded for this clonotype. The chain employs TRBV30 and TRBJ1-5; no clear D gene. Germline assignment: CDR1 GTSNPN and CDR2 SVGIG (reference sequence). Trimming took off 0 bases at V and 7 bases at J, with 7 bases between the two ends. CDR3 size: 12 residues. CDR3 nucleotides: TGTGCCTGGAGTGTGGGCGGCCAGCCCCAGCATTTT. Protein product: CAWSVGGQPQHF.

This clonotype was recorded at least ten times. The rearrangement uses TRBV12-3 or TRBV12-4 and TRBJ2-1; 8 bases align to TRBD1. The V and J ends lost 5 bases and 6 bases, in that order; junction bases with no gene match: 6. CDR3 length: 14 amino acids. CDR3: CASSAGTGINEQFF. CDR3 sequence (DNA): TGTGCCAGCAGTGCCGGGACAGGAATCAATGAGCAGTTCTTC.

This sequence joins TRBV5-1 and TRBJ2-7; D remains ambiguous. The CDR3 consists of 15 residues. Germline V lookup: CDR1 SGHRS, CDR2 YFSETQ. Trimming removed 0 bases at V and 3 bases at J, with 13 bases between. The CDR3 protein is CASSLGPGGNYEQYF. CDR3 coding DNA: TGCGCCAGCAGCTTGGGGCCCGGCGGAAACTACGAGCAGTACTTC.

This clonotype appeared many times. The chain links TRBV4-3 to TRBJ1-1; a weak D match, TRBD1 (5 bases). Germline loops: CDR1 LGHNA, CDR2 YSLEER. Trimming took 0 bases from V and 10 from J, leaving 9 bases between them. The CDR3 covers 12 residues. The CDR3 DNA follows: TGCGCCAGCAGCCAAGAGGGGGGAGTAGCTTTCTTT. It specifies CASSQEGGVAFF.

The gene calls are TRBV20-1 and TRBJ1-5; D unclear. The CDR3 is made up of 15 amino acids. Trimming cost V 4 bases and J 6 bases, with 19 bases left between them. Germline CDR1 reads DFQATT; CDR2 reads SNEGSKA (reference sequence). The DNA for the CDR3 is TGCAGTGCTAAAGACGTCGGGCTAGGAGGTCAGCCCCAGCATTTT. Its translation is CSAKDVGLGGQPQHF.

The chain links TRBV6-1 to TRBJ1-5; D may be TRBD1 (5 bases). This CDR3 has 15 amino acids. V lost 4 bases to trimming and J lost 6 bases, with 16 bases between them. Germline-derived CDR1 and CDR2 are MNHNS and SASEGT. Here the CDR3 reads CASSGTGAATQPQHF. For the CDR3, the DNA is TGTGCCAGCAGTGGAACAGGAGCGGCCACTCAGCCCCAGCATTTT.

Remarks on this clonotype: A much larger clone sits a single nucleotide away, making a read error possible. V usage is TRBV7-2 and J usage is TRBJ2-5; 10 bases fit TRBD2. The length of the CDR3 is 16 residues. V dropped 5 bases and J dropped 2; count of bases not matched to a gene: 8. Germline-derived CDR1 and CDR2 are SGHTA and FQGNSA. CDR3 amino acids: CASSLSSGRPQETQYF. As DNA, the CDR3 is TGTGCCAGCAGCCTTTCTAGCGGGAGACCACAAGAGACCCAGTACTTC.

This clonotype turned up a few times. The chain is built from TRBV6-1 and TRBJ1-2; 7 bases are shared with TRBD1. Germline trimming cut 6 bases from V and 0 bases from J; bases unmatched to any gene: 7. The CDR3 runs 15 residues. Germline V gene lookup returns CDR1 MNHNS and CDR2 SASEGT. CDR3 region: CASSLRDSSNYGYTF. The CDR3 region has the DNA TGTGCCAGCAGCCTCCGGGACAGTTCTAACTATGGCTACACCTTC.

V and J are TRBV29-1 and TRBJ2-5; 15 positions agree with TRBD2. The J segment lost 9 bases and the V segment lost 7 bases, leaving 9 bases of the junction unmatched. This CDR3 spans 14 amino acids. CDR1 is SQVTM, CDR2 ANQGSEA, per germline. In DNA form, the CDR3 reads TGCAGCGGGACTAGCGGGAGGGTTACGGAGGCCCAGTACTTC. The encoded protein is CSGTSGRVTEAQYF.

This clonotype was seen ten or more times. The chain combines TRBV20-1 with TRBJ2-3; TRBD2 might be the D (6 bases). V dropped 5 bases and J dropped 1 base, with 13 bases sitting between them. This CDR3 spans 14 amino acids. Germline V lookup: CDR1 DFQATT, CDR2 SNEGSKA (reference sequence). The CDR3, as DNA: TGCAGTGCTTACACAGGACTACGCACAGATACGCAGTATTTT. It is translated as CSAYTGLRTDTQYF.